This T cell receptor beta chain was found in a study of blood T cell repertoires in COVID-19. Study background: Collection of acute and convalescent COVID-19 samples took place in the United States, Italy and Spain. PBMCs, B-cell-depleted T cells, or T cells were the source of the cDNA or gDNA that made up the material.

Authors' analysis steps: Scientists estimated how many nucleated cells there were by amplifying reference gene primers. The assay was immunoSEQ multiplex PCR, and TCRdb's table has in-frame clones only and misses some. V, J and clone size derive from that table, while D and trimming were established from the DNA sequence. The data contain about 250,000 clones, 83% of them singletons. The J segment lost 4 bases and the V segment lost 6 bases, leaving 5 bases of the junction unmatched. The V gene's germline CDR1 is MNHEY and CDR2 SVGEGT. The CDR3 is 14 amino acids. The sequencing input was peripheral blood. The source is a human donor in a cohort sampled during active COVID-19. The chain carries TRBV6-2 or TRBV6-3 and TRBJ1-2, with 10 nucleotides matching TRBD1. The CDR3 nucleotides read TGTGCCAGCAGCCAGGGACAGGGGACCTATGGCTACACCTTC. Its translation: CASSQGQGTYGYTF.